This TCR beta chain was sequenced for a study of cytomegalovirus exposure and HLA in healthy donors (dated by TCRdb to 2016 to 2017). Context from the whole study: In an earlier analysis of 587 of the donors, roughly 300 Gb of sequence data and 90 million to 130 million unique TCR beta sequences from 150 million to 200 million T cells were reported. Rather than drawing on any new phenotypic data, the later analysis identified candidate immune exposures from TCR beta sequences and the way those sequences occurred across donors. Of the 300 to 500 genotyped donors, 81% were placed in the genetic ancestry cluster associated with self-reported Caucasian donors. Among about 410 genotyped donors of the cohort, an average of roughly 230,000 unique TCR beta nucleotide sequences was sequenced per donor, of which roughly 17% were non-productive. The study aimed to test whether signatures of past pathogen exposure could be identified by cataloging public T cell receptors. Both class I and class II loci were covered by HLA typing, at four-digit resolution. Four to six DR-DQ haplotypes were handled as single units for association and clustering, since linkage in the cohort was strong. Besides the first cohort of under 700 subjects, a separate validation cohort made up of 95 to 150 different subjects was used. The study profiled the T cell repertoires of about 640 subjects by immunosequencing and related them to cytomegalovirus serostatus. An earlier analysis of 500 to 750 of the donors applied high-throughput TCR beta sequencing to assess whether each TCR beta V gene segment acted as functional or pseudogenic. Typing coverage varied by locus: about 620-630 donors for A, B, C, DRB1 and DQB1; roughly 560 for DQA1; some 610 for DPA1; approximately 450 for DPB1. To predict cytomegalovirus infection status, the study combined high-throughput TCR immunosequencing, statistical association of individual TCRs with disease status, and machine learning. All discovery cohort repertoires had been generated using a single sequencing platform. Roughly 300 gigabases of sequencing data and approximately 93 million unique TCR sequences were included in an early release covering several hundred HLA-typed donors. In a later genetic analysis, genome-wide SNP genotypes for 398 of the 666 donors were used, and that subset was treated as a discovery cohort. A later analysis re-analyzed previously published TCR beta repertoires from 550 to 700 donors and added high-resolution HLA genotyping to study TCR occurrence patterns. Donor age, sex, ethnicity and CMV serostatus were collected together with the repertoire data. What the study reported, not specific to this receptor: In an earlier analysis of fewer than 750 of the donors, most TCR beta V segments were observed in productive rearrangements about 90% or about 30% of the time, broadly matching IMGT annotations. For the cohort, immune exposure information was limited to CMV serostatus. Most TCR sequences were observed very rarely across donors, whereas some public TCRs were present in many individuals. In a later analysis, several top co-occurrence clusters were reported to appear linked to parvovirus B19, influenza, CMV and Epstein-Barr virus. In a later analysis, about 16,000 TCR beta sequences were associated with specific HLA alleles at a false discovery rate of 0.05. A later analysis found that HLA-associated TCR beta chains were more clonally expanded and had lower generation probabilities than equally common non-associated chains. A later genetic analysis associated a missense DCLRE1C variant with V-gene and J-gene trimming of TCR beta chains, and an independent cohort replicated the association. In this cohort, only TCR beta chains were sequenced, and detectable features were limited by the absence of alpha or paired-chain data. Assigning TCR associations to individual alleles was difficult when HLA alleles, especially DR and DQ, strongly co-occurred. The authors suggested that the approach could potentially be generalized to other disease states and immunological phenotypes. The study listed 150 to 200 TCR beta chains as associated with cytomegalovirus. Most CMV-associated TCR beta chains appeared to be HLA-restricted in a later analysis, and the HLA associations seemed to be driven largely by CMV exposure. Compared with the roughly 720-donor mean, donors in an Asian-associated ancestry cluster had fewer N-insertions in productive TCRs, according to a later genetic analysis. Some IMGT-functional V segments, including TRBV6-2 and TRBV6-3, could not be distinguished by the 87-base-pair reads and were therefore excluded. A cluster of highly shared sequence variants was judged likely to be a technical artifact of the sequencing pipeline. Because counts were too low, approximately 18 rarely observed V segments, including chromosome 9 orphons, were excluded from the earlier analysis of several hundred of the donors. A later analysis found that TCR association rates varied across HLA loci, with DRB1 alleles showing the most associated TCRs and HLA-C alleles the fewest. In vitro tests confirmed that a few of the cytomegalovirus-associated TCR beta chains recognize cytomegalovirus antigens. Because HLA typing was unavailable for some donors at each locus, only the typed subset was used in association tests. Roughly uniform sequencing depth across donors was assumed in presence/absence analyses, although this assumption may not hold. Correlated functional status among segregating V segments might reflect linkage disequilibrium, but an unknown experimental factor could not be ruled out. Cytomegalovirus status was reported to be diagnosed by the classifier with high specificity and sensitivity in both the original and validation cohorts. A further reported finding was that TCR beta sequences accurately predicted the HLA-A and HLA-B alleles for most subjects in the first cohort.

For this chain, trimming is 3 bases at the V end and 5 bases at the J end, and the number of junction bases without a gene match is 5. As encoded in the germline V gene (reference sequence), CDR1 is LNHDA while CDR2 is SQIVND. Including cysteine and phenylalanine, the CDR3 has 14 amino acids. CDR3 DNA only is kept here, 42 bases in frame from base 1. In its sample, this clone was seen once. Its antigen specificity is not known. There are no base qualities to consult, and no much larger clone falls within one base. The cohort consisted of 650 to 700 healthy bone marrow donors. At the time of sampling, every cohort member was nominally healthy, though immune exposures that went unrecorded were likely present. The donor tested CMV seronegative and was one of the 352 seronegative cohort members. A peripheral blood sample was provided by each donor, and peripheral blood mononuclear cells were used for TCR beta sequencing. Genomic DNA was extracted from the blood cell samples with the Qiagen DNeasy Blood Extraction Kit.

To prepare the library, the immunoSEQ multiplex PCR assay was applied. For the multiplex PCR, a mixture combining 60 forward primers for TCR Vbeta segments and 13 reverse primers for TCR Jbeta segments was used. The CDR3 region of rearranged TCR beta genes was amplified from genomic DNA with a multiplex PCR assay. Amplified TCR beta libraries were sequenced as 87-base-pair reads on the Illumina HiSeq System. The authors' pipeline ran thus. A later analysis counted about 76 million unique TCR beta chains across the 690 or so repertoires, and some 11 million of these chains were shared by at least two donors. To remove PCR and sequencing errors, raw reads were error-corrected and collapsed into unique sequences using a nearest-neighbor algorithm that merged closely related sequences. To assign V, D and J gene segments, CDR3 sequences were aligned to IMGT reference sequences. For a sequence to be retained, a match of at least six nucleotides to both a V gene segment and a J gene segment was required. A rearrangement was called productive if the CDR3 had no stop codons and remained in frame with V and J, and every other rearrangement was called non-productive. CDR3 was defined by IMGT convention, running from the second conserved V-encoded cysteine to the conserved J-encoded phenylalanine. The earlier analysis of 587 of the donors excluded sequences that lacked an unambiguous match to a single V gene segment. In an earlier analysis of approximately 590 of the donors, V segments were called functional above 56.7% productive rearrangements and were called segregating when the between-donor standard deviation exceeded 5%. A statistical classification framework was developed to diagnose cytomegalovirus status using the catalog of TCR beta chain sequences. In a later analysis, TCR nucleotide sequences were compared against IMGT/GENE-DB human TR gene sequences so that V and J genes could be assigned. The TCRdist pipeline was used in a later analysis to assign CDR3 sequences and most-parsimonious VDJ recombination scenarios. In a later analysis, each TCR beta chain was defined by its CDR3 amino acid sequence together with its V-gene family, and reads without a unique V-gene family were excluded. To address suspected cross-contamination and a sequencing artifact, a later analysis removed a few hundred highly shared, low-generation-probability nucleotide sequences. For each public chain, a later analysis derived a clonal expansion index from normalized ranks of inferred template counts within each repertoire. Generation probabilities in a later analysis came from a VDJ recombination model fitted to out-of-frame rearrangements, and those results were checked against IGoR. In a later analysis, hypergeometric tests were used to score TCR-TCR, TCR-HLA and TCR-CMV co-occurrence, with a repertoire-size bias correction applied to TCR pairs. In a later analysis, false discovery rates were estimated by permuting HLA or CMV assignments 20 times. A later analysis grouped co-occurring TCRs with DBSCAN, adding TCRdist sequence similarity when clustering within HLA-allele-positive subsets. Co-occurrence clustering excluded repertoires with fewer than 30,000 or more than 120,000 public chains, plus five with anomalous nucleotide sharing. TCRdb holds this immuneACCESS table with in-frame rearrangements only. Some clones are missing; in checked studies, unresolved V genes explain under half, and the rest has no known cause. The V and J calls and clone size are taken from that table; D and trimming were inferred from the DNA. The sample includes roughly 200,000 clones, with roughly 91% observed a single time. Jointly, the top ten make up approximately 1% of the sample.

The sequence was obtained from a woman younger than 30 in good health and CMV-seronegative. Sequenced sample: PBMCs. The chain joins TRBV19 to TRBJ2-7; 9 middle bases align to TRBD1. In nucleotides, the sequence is TGTGCCAGTAGTATCGGGACAGGGCTGAACGAGCAGTACTTC. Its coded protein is CASSIGTGLNEQYF.